A selection of T cell receptor beta chains follows, all from one sample in a study of T cells after posttransplantation cyclophosphamide. TCRdb's copy holds only in-frame clones and misses some; the assay was immunoSEQ multiplex PCR. The sample presents some 23,000 clones, none singletons. The source material was PBMCs, sampled after allogeneic stem cell transplant with posttransplant cyclophosphamide. The receptor source for this set is a male patient younger than 35 who received an allogeneic stem cell transplant from a related donor, was CMV-positive, and had no GVHD. The graft donor may be the source of some T cells. Both conserved end residues are part of each CDR3. The D gene is left open where the match is weak. Clone size, where shown, is once, few, many, or a class for clones that have expanded.

clone_size	v_call	cdr3_length	d_call	j_call	cdr3_nt	cdr3_aa
many	TRBV18	14	TRBD1	TRBJ2-7	TGTGCCAGCTCAGCCGGGACAGGCTCCTACGAGCAGTACTTC	CASSAGTGSYEQYF
many	TRBV7-3	13	NA	TRBJ2-1	TGTGCCAGCAGCAGGGACTTAAAGAATGAGCAGTTCTTC	CASSRDLKNEQFF
many	TRBV5-4	12	NA	TRBJ1-1	TGTGCCGTCCGCCGAGTCGGGACTGAAGCTTTCTTT	CAVRRVGTEAFF
many	TRBV4-1	16	TRBD1	TRBJ1-1	TGCGCCAGCAGCAGTCCGGGAGGGGGCCTGGGATCTGAAGCTTTCTTT	CASSSPGGGLGSEAFF
NA	TRBV6-5	13	TRBD1	TRBJ2-7	TGTGCCAGCAGCTGGACAGGGAATTACGAGCAGTACTTC	CASSWTGNYEQYF
many	TRBV7-7	13	TRBD1	TRBJ1-1	TGTGCCAGCAGCTTATTACAGGGGACTGAAGCTTTCTTT	CASSLLQGTEAFF
many	TRBV9	15	TRBD1	TRBJ2-1	TGTGCCAGCAGCGTATCACAGGGGGCGGGCCATGAGCAGTTCTTC	CASSVSQGAGHEQFF
many	TRBV29-1	12	TRBD1	TRBJ2-7	TGCAGCGTTGACGAGGGGGCGTACGAGCAGTACTTC	CSVDEGAYEQYF
many	TRBV21-1	15	NA	TRBJ2-6	TGTGCCAGCAGCAGACAGGGCTCTGGGGCCAACGTCCTGACTTTC	CASSRQGSGANVLTF
many	TRBV2	20	TRBD2	TRBJ2-2	TGTGCCAGCAGGGCTACAGACCAGGGTAGTGGGACTAGGAGCACCGGGGAGCTGTTTTTT	CASRATDQGSGTRSTGELFF
many	TRBV15	15	NA	TRBJ1-3	TGTGCCACCAGCAGAGATCGGGGCTCTGGAAACACCATATATTTT	CATSRDRGSGNTIYF
many	TRBV5-1	12	NA	TRBJ2-3	TGCGCCAGCAGCTTCAGGCCAGATACGCAGTATTTT	CASSFRPDTQYF
many	TRBV10-3	14	NA	TRBJ1-1	TGTGCCATCAGTTGGCAGGGGATGAACACTGAAGCTTTCTTT	CAISWQGMNTEAFF
many	TRBV29-1	12	NA	TRBJ1-1	TGCAGCGTTGAAGGGGCGAACACTGAAGCTTTCTTT	CSVEGANTEAFF
many	TRBV5-1	17	TRBD2	TRBJ2-1	TGCGCCAGCAGCTTGGCCGGGGAGGGCGTCTCCTACAATGAGCAGTTCTTC	CASSLAGEGVSYNEQFF
many	TRBV19	15	TRBD1	TRBJ1-5	TGTGCCAGTAACCCGGACAGGGGAAGCAATCAGCCCCAGCATTTT	CASNPDRGSNQPQHF
many	TRBV7-3	13	TRBD1	TRBJ2-1	TGTGCCAGCAGCCCGCCGGACAGGGGACGTAAGTTCTTC	CASSPPDRGRKFF
NA	TRBV30	16	NA	TRBJ1-6	TGTGCCTGGAGTGCAGGGGCAGTATTGTTGAATTCACCCCTCCACTTT	CAWSAGAVLLNSPLHF
many	TRBV11-2	15	TRBD1	TRBJ2-2	TGTGCCAGCAGCTGGGGCAGGGGGATCACCGGGGAGCTGTTTTTT	CASSWGRGITGELFF
NA	TRBV29-1	13	TRBD2	TRBJ2-7	TGCAGCGTGGGACTAGCGGGTCGCTACGAGCAGTACTTC	CSVGLAGRYEQYF
many	TRBV2	15	TRBD2	TRBJ2-3	TGTGCCAGCAAAAAGACTAGCGGATTCACAGATACGCAGTATTTT	CASKKTSGFTDTQYF
NA	TRBV13	16	TRBD1	TRBJ2-7	TGTGCCAGCAGCTCCACCTCGGGACAGATTTCCTACGAGCAGTACTTC	CASSSTSGQISYEQYF
many	TRBV28	15	TRBD1	TRBJ2-3	TGTGCCAGCAGTCTGACAGGGGATCCCACAGATACGCAGTATTTT	CASSLTGDPTDTQYF
many	TRBV21-1	16	NA	TRBJ2-7	TGTGCCAGCAGCATAAGAACCGGGACAGGGAGCCACGAGCAGTACTTC	CASSIRTGTGSHEQYF
many	TRBV15	13	NA	TRBJ2-1	TGTGCCACCAGCAGGGGGGAGGTGAATGAGCAGTTCTTC	CATSRGEVNEQFF
many	TRBV19	15	NA	TRBJ2-5	TGTGCCAGTAGTAATCTCCGGGAGCCCACGGGGGCCCAGTACTTC	CASSNLREPTGAQYF
many	TRBV30	12	NA	TRBJ1-1	TGTGCCTGGAGTGTAGGGGGTACTGAAGCTTTCTTT	CAWSVGGTEAFF
few	TRBV28	17	TRBD2	TRBJ2-3	TGTGCCACCACCGGGACTAGCGGGGGTGCTGGGGCAGATACGCAGTATTTT	CATTGTSGGAGADTQYF
NA	TRBV9	15	TRBD1	TRBJ2-4	TGTGCCAGCAGCGCCCTAACAGGGGGCGCGGGCATTCAGTACTTC	CASSALTGGAGIQYF
many	TRBV4-1	15	TRBD1	TRBJ1-5	TGCGCCAGCAGCCAAGATCAGGGGGACAATCAGCCCCAGCATTTT	CASSQDQGDNQPQHF
many	TRBV19	15	NA	TRBJ1-6	TGTGCCAGTAGTAGCAGAAGCTCCTATAATTCACCCCTCCACTTT	CASSSRSSYNSPLHF
many	TRBV5-1	15	TRBD1	TRBJ2-1	TGCGCCAGCAGCCCTGGGACAGCGGACTACAATGAGCAGTTCTTC	CASSPGTADYNEQFF
many	TRBV7-9	12	NA	TRBJ1-3	TGTGCCACACAGGTCGGCGGAAACACCATATATTTT	CATQVGGNTIYF
many	TRBV11-3	14	TRBD1	TRBJ2-7	TGTGCCAGCAGCTTTGCGGGACAGGGCGCCGAGCAGTACTTC	CASSFAGQGAEQYF